One and the same sample provided the 4 T cell receptor beta chains below, sequenced in a study of cytomegalovirus exposure and HLA in healthy donors. Use of 60 Vbeta and 13 Jbeta primers characterized the PCR. Data came from immunoSEQ multiplex PCR; TCRdb stores just in-frame clones and leaves some out. The sample carries about 170,000 clones, 65% to 90% recorded once. Sequencing used PBMCs. These receptors all come from a male donor in good health and CMV-seronegative.

The chain links TRBV7-9 to TRBJ1-2; 7 bases align to TRBD1. This CDR3 has 16 residues. Germline CDR1 SEHNR, CDR2 FQNEAQ (reference sequence). With 1 base clipped from V and 2 bases from J, the junction kept 7 bases outside the gene matches. The CDR3 loop reads CASSLVGTATNYGYTF. CDR3 nucleotides: TGTGCCAGCAGCTTAGTTGGGACAGCCACCAACTATGGCTACACCTTC.

This chain uses TRBV5-1 with TRBJ1-1; 9 nucleotides agree with TRBD1. The CDR3 is 15 amino acids. From germline, CDR1 is SGHRS and CDR2 YFSETQ. J was trimmed by 2 bases and V by 0 bases; bases with no gene match: 2. The CDR3 DNA follows: TGCGCCAGCAGCTTGGAGGGACAGGGTAACACTGAAGCTTTCTTT. It encodes CASSLEGQGNTEAFF.

The V call is TRBV13, the J call TRBJ2-7; D ambiguous. The V end was cut by 3 bases, the J end by 2 bases, with 8 bases between. Germline V CDR1 and CDR2: PRHDT, FYEKMQ (reference sequence). The CDR3 has 13 residues. CDR3 DNA: TGTGCCAGCAGCTTCCCCGGAGCCTACGAGCAGTACTTC. It codes for CASSFPGAYEQYF.

Concerning this clone: The sample carries other DNA sequences with the same CDR3. The rearrangement uses TRBV7-8 and TRBJ2-3; 10 nucleotides line up with TRBD2. This CDR3 has 16 amino acids. Germline V lookup: CDR1 SGHVS, CDR2 FQNEAQ. The trim removed 1 base at V and 1 base at J, leaving 2 bases unmatched. DNA for the CDR3: TGTGCCAGCAGCTTAGAAACTAGCGGGGGCACAGATACGCAGTATTTT. Translated: CASSLETSGGTDTQYF. Drawing the rest from reference TRBV7-8 and TRBJ2-3, the complete variable domain is GAGVSQSPRYKVAKRGQDVALRCDPISGHVSLFWYQQALGQGPEFLTYFQNEAQLDKSGLPSDRFFAERPEGSVSTLKIQRTQQEDSAVYLCASSLETSGGTDTQYFGPGTRLTVL.